The 23 T cell receptor beta chains given below trace back to one sample, sequenced in a study of blood T cell repertoires in COVID-19. The repertoire was sequenced with immunoSEQ multiplex PCR; TCRdb's copy has only in-frame clones and lacks some. The data contain roughly 69,000 clones, approximately 84% of them singletons. The sequenced material came from peripheral blood. Receptors were obtained from a man in his forties or fifties with COVID-19, enrolled during active disease.

CDR3 loop: CASSQAQGGYTF. The CDR3 DNA reads TGTGCCAGCAGCCAAGCACAGGGAGGCTACACCTTC. The rearrangement joins TRBV27 to TRBJ1-2; TRBD1 is a possible D gene (6 bases). The CDR3 covers 12 residues. Trimming removed 6 bases from V and 8 bases from J, with 13 bases in between. CDR1 is MNHEY, CDR2 SMNVEV, per germline (reference sequence).

The rearrangement joins TRBV4-3 to TRBJ1-4; no reliable D call. The germline CDR1 and CDR2 sequences are LGHNA and YSLEER. V was cut by 5 bases and J by 0 bases, with 10 bases left in between. This CDR3 comprises 15 residues. The CDR3 protein is CASSTRLATNEKLFF. The CDR3 DNA reads as TGCGCCAGCAGCACCCGACTAGCAACTAATGAAAAACTGTTTTTT.

This clone occurred a few times. The chain joins TRBV5-4 to TRBJ1-3, with 9 positions matching TRBD1. There are 17 residues in the CDR3. The V gene end was trimmed by 3 bases and the J gene end by 0 bases; junction bases not matched to a gene: 7. Looked up from germline, CDR1 is SGHNT and CDR2 is YYREEE (reference sequence). The CDR3 DNA reads TGTGCCAGCAGCTGGGGCGGACAGGGGATCTCTGGAAACACCATATATTTT. Translated: CASSWGGQGISGNTIYF.

This clone was seen a handful of times. The rearrangement uses TRBV6-5 and TRBJ2-7; 10 bases fit TRBD1. The V segment lost 5 bases and the J segment 3 bases; nucleotides outside the gene matches: 4. Germline V gene lookup returns CDR1 MNHEY and CDR2 SVGAGI. This CDR3 spans 14 amino acids. CDR3 nucleotide sequence: TGTGCCAGCAGTAACCGGGACAGGGGCTACGAGCAGTACTTC. This sequence encodes CASSNRDRGYEQYF.

The V and J genes are TRBV10-3 and TRBJ1-5, with TRBD1 as a possible D gene (6 bases). Germline-derived CDR1 and CDR2 are ENHRY and SYGVKD. The germline V and J ends were trimmed by 3 bases and 2 bases, with 8 bases remaining between them. This CDR3 contains 14 residues. The CDR3 nucleotides read TGTGCCATCAGTGAACAGGGAGGCAATCAGCCCCAGCATTTT. Translated, it gives CAISEQGGNQPQHF.

The chain carries TRBV7-2 and TRBJ1-1; weak D call: TRBD1 (6 bases). Trimming removed 8 bases from V and 5 bases from J, with 15 bases in between. This CDR3 region has 13 residues. Per the germline V gene, CDR1 is SGHTA and CDR2 is FQGNSA. The CDR3 is CASRGGVGTEAFF. As DNA, the CDR3 is TGTGCCAGCCGGGGGGGCGTGGGGACTGAAGCTTTCTTT.

This clone showed up just once. This chain connects TRBV7-8 to TRBJ1-3; D is ambiguous. The CDR3 contains 12 residues. V was trimmed by 4 bases and J by 3 bases, leaving 4 bases between them. Germline V CDR1 and CDR2: SGHVS, FQNEAQ. CDR3 sequence: CASSSGGNTIYF. The DNA of the CDR3 is TGTGCCAGCAGCTCAGGTGGAAACACCATATATTTT.

This clone has only one observation. The chain is built from TRBV12-3 or TRBV12-4 and TRBJ2-3, with unresolved D. Trimming pared 7 bases from V and 2 bases from J, leaving 7 bases between. The CDR3 has 12 residues. The CDR3 DNA is TGTGCCAGCACCCCAATCACAGATACGCAGTATTTT. Translated: CASTPITDTQYF.

The genes are TRBV12-3 or TRBV12-4 and TRBJ2-7; perhaps TRBD2 as D (6 bases). The CDR3 covers 12 residues. With 6 bases removed from V and 6 bases from J, the gap between germline ends came to 12 bases. CDR3: CASREGISEQYF. The CDR3 DNA is TGTGCCAGCAGGGAGGGGATATCCGAGCAGTACTTC.

V usage is TRBV5-6 and J usage is TRBJ1-1; 12 bases are shared with TRBD1. Per germline, CDR1 SGHDT and CDR2 YYEEEE. The length of the CDR3 is 17 residues. V was clipped by 3 bases and J by 4 bases; unmatched bases: 10. CDR3 DNA: TGTGCCAGCAGCTCTCTTACCGGGACAGGGGGCTTCACTGAAGCTTTCTTT. Translated, it gives CASSSLTGTGGFTEAFF.

The sample holds a few counts of this clone. The rearrangement links TRBV7-6 to TRBJ1-3, with 8 bases matching TRBD1. V gave up 5 bases and J gave up 0 bases; unmatched junction bases: 15. The CDR3 has 19 amino acids. Germline values: CDR1 SGHVS, CDR2 FNYEAQ. CDR3 sequence (DNA): TGTGCCAGCAGCCGAAGGACAGGGAATCTTCGAAACTCTGGAAACACCATATATTTT. This sequence encodes CASSRRTGNLRNSGNTIYF.

The V gene is TRBV7-8, the J gene TRBJ1-1, with a possible D match to TRBD1 (6 bases). Germline CDR1 and CDR2: SGHVS and FQNEAQ. CDR3 length: 16 residues. The V end was cut by 1 base, the J end by 4 bases, with 16 bases between. CDR3 residues: CASSLGVLGARTEAFF. In DNA form, the CDR3 reads TGTGCCAGCAGCTTAGGGGTCTTGGGGGCGCGCACTGAAGCTTTCTTT.

The chain combines TRBV7-9 with TRBJ1-2; 9 bases are shared with TRBD1. Germline V lookup: CDR1 SEHNR, CDR2 FQNEAQ (reference sequence). Germline trimming cut 0 bases from V and 5 bases from J; bases unmatched to any gene: 4. This CDR3 is 15 amino acids long. CDR3: CASSLAGTGYYGYTF. CDR3 bases: TGTGCCAGCAGCTTAGCTGGGACAGGGTATTATGGCTACACCTTC.

This rearrangement joins TRBV19 to TRBJ1-1, with D possibly matching TRBD1 (6 bases). The CDR3 sequence is 16 residues long. V lost 7 bases and J 0 bases, leaving 18 bases between the germline ends. Germline V CDR1 and CDR2: LNHDA, SQIVND (reference sequence). CDR3 in amino acids: CASKRGAGEMNTEAFF. The CDR3 DNA follows: TGTGCCAGTAAGAGGGGTGCAGGGGAGATGAACACTGAAGCTTTCTTT. The entire variable domain, with the rest obtained from reference TRBV19 and TRBJ1-1, is as follows: DGGITQSPKYLFRKEGQNVTLSCEQNLNHDAMYWYRQDPGQGLRLIYYSQIVNDFQKGDIAEGYSVSREKKESFPLTVTSAQKNPTAFYLCASKRGAGEMNTEAFFGQGTRLTVV.

The genes are TRBV6-5 and TRBJ1-2; 7 bases align to TRBD1. CDR1 and CDR2 from the germline V gene are MNHEY and SVGAGI. The CDR3 runs 15 residues. V shed 8 bases, J shed 4 bases, and the junction held 13 bases outside the gene matches. CDR3 sequence: CASRGGSRTLYGYTF. The CDR3 DNA is TGTGCCAGCCGAGGGGGCAGCAGAACTCTCTATGGCTACACCTTC.

The table lists this clone with a count of one. The chain is built from TRBV19 and TRBJ2-1; 10 bases align to TRBD1. V dropped 4 bases and J dropped 8; count of bases not matched to a gene: 5. Germline V gene sequence: CDR1 LNHDA, CDR2 SQIVND (reference sequence). The CDR3 extends over 14 amino acids. CDR3 coding DNA: TGTGCCAGTAGTACCGGGACAGGGGAATATGAGCAGTTCTTC. It translates to CASSTGTGEYEQFF.

The chain is built from TRBV5-4 and TRBJ2-3; maybe TRBD1 (5 bases). Trimming took off 7 bases at V and 0 bases at J, with 18 bases between the two ends. This CDR3 region has 16 residues. Germline lookup yields CDR1 SGHNT and CDR2 YYREEE (reference sequence). CDR3 protein: CASSRDSSTSTDTQYF. Here the CDR3 DNA reads TGTGCCAGCTCCAGGGATTCTTCGACTAGCACAGATACGCAGTATTTT.

The chain recombines TRBV5-4 with TRBJ2-7; TRBD2 matches at 7 bases. Trimming cost V 3 bases and J 6 bases; bases outside gene matches: 6. Germline V gene sequence: CDR1 SGHNT, CDR2 YYREEE (reference sequence). The CDR3 consists of 13 residues. CDR3 sequence reads: CASSYRLAGEQYF. The CDR3 DNA reads TGTGCCAGCAGCTACCGACTAGCCGGCGAGCAGTACTTC.

The chain employs TRBV11-2 and TRBJ1-3, with no clear D. The CDR3 loop spans 14 amino acids. Germline loops: CDR1 SGHAT, CDR2 FQNNGV. Trimming removed 3 bases from V and 2 bases from J, with 8 bases in between. The CDR3 loop is CASSLGSPGNTIYF. In nucleotides, the CDR3 is TGTGCCAGCAGCTTGGGCTCCCCTGGAAACACCATATATTTT. Combining the CDR3 with reference TRBV11-2 and TRBJ1-3 gives the whole variable domain EAGVAQSPRYKIIEKRQSVAFWCNPISGHATLYWYQQILGQGPKLLIQFQNNGVVDDSQLPKDRFSAERLKGVDSTLKIQPAKLEDSAVYLCASSLGSPGNTIYFGEGSWLTVV.

The V call is TRBV6-5, the J call TRBJ2-5; 10 bases align to TRBD2. V gave up 10 bases and J gave up 5 bases; unmatched junction bases: 13. The CDR3 sequence is 15 residues long. Germline loops: CDR1 MNHEY, CDR2 SVGAGI. CDR3 residues: CATQRGGLSGETQYF. CDR3 sequence (DNA): TGTGCCACCCAGCGGGGGGGCCTATCGGGGGAGACCCAGTACTTC.

V gene TRBV13 combines with J gene TRBJ2-7, with 7 bases that match TRBD1. The trim removed 0 bases at V and 3 bases at J, leaving 2 bases unmatched. The CDR3 is 14 residues long. The germline CDR1 and CDR2 sequences are PRHDT and FYEKMQ (reference sequence). CDR3 sequence (DNA): TGTGCCAGCAGCTTAGGCGCAGGGGGCTACGAGCAGTACTTC. It codes for CASSLGAGGYEQYF.

As concerns this clone: Germline and junction disagree at one end, which may indicate a read error. The chain uses TRBV7-7 and TRBJ2-1; D is unclear. The germline gives CDR1 SSHAT, CDR2 FNYEAQ (reference sequence). CDR3 length equals 16 residues. CDR3 residues: CASSLSGISAYNEQFF. The CDR3 bases are TGTGCTAGCAGCTTGTCAGGCATCTCAGCATACAATGAGCAGTTCTTC.

This chain joins TRBV10-3 and TRBJ1-1; no reliable D call. The V and J ends lost 2 bases and 4 bases respectively, with 11 bases between them. This CDR3 is 14 amino acids long. Germline CDR1 and CDR2: ENHRY and SYGVKD. Here the CDR3 reads CAISEGSPGTEAFF. CDR3 DNA sequence: TGTGCCATCAGTGAGGGATCTCCGGGCACTGAAGCTTTCTTT.